What follows is one T cell receptor (beta chain) and its context. Its antigen is not known. Sample time point: late sampling 161 to 241 days after vaccination in three convalescent patients. Sample treatment: 10-day PBMC culture with coronavirus spike peptide pools or control peptides (ViraFEST assay). Per well, some 2.2 million PBMCs were cultured in the presence of approximately 9.4 IU/ml IL-2 and around 11 ug/ml peptide pools. Fresh medium (containing IL-2) replaced half the medium on days 3 and 7. The data derive from a study of vaccination and CD4 T cells after COVID-19. The CDR3 consists of 14 residues. In germline, CDR1 is DFQATT, CDR2 SNEGSKA (reference sequence). V was clipped by 3 bases and J by 3 bases; unmatched bases: 5. Study-wide findings and caveats: A median approximately 86% of convalescent patients' SARS-CoV-2-reactive clones emerged only after vaccination.

Cultured CD4+ T cell DNA was sequenced using the Oncomine TCR Beta short-read assay. CD4+ T cells were cultured, and genomic DNA was extracted from them. TCRdb itself ran the PCR reads through MiXCR, one entry per CDR3 protein. Of roughly 19,000 distinct CDR3 sequences listed, around 40% were seen once; the top ten hold 15% to 20%. The sequence derives from a human donor who had recovered from COVID-19. Sequenced material: CD4+ T cells from blood, cultured in vitro, taken about 7 months after SARS-CoV-2 vaccination. The chain has TRBV20-1 and TRBJ1-2; TRBD1 matches at 9 bases. The CDR3: CSARPGQGYYGYTF. CDR3 DNA sequence: TGCAGTGCTAGGCCGGGACAGGGATACTATGGCTACACCTTC.